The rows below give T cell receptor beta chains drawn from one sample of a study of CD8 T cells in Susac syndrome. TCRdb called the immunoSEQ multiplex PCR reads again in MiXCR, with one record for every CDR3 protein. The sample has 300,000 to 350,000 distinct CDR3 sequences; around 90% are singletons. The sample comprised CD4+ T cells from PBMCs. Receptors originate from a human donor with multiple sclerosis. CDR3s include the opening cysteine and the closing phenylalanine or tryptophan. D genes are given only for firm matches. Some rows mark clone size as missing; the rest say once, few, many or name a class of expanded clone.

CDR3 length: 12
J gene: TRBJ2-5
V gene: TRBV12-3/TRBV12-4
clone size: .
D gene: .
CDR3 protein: CASSFVPETQYF
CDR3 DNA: TGTGCCAGCAGTTTCGTACCAGAGACCCAGTACTTC

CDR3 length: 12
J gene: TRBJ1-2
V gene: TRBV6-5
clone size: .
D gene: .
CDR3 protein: CASRERSYGYTF
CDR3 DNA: TGTGCCAGCAGGGAACGGAGCTATGGCTACACCTTC

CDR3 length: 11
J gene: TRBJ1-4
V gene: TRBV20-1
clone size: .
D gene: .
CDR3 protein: CSASMADVLFF
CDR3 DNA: TGCAGTGCTAGTATGGCCGATGTACTATTTTTT

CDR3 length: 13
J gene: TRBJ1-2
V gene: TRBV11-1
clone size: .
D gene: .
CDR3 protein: CASSWTANYGYTF
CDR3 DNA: TGTGCCAGCAGCTGGACAGCTAACTATGGCTACACCTTC

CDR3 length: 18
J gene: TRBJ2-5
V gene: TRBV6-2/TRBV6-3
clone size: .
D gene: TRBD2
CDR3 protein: CASSYSRPGLAAAGTQYF
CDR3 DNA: TGTGCCAGCAGTTACTCGAGACCGGGACTAGCGGCAGCCGGGACCCAGTACTTC

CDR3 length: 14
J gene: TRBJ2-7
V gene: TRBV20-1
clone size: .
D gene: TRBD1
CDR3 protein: CSATDRLPSYEQYF
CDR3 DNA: TGCAGTGCCACGGACAGGCTTCCGTCCTACGAGCAGTACTTC

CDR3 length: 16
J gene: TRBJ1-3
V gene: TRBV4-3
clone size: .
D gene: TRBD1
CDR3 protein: CASSQAGQGNGNTIYF
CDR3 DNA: TGCGCCAGCAGCCAAGCGGGACAGGGAAATGGAAACACCATATATTTT

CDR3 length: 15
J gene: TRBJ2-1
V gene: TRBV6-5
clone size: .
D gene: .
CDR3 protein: CASSLERTPHNEQFF
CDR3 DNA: TGTGCCAGCAGCTTAGAACGGACACCTCACAATGAGCAGTTCTTC

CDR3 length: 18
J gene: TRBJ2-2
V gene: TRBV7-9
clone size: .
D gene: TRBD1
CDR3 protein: CASSSLLGRDRNTGELFF
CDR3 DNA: TGTGCCAGCAGCTCGCTTTTGGGACGGGACAGAAACACCGGGGAGCTGTTTTTT

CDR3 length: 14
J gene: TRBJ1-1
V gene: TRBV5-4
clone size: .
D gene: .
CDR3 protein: CASSSVPRATEAFF
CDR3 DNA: TGTGCCAGCAGCTCTGTACCTAGGGCCACTGAAGCTTTCTTT

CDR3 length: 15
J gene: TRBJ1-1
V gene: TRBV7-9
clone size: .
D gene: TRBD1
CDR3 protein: CASSRTGNGLTEAFF
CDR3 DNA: TGTGCCAGCAGCCGGACAGGGAACGGGTTGACTGAAGCTTTCTTT

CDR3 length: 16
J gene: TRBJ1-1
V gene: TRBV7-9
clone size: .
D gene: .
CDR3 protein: CASSTRATAGNTEAFF
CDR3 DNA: TGTGCCAGCAGCACAAGGGCTACAGCAGGGAACACTGAAGCTTTCTTT

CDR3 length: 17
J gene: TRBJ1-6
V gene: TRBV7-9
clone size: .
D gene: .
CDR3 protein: CASSVVRGGSYNSPLHF
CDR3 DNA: TGTGCCAGCAGCGTCGTAAGGGGGGGATCTTATAATTCACCCCTCCACTTT

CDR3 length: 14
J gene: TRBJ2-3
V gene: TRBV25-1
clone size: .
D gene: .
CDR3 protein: CASSPLGSSDTQYF
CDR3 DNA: TGTGCCAGCAGTCCCTTGGGTAGCTCAGATACGCAGTATTTT

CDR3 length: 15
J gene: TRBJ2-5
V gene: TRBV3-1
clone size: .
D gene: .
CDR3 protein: CASSRNRESQGSQYF
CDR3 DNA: TGTGCCAGCAGCCGAAACAGGGAAAGCCAGGGATCCCAGTACTTC

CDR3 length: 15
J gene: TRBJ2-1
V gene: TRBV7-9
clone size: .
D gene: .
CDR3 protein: CASSRDHINFNEQFF
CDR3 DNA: TGTGCCAGCAGCCGGGACCACATCAACTTCAATGAGCAGTTCTTC

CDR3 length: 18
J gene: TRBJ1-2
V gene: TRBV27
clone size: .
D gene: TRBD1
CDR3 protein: CASSPPLLTGGRNYGYTF
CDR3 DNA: TGTGCCAGCAGCCCTCCCCTACTAACAGGGGGCCGTAACTATGGCTACACCTTC

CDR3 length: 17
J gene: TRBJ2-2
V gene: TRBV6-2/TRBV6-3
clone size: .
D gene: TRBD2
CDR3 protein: CASRTGAREGNTGELFF
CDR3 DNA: TGTGCCAGCAGGACCGGGGCCCGGGAGGGAAACACCGGGGAGCTGTTTTTT

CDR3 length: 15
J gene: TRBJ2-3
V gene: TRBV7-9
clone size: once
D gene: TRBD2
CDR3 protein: CASTKREPSTDTQYF
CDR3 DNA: TGTGCCAGCACCAAGCGGGAGCCCAGCACAGATACGCAGTATTTT

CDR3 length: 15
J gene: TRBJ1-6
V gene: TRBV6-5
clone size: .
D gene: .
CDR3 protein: CASSFDTRQGSPLHF
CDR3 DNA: TGTGCCAGCAGTTTCGACACCCGGCAAGGGTCACCCCTCCACTTT

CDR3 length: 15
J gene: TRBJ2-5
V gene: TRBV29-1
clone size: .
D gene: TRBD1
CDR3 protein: CSVGRTGEPQETQYF
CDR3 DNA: TGCAGCGTTGGACGGACAGGGGAACCCCAAGAGACCCAGTACTTC

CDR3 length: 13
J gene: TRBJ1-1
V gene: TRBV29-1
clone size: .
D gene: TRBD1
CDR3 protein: CSVHRGGWTEAFF
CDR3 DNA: TGCAGCGTTCACAGGGGCGGGTGGACTGAAGCTTTCTTT

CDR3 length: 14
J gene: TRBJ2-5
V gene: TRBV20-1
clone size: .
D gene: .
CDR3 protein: CSAYKLRTAETQYF
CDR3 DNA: TGCAGTGCTTATAAACTTCGGACAGCAGAGACCCAGTACTTC

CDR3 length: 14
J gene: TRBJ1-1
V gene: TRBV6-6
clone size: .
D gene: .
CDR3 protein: CASIAGRRAFEAFF
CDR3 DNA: TGTGCCAGCATTGCCGGCAGGCGGGCATTCGAGGCTTTCTTT

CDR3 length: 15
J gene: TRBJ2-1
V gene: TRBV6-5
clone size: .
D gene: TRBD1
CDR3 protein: CASSSADRVWNEQFF
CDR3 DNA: TGTGCCAGCAGTTCCGCGGACAGGGTGTGGAATGAGCAGTTCTTC

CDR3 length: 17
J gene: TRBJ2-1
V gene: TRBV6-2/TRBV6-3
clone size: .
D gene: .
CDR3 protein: CASSPIQRVPSYNEQFF
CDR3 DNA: TGTGCCAGCAGCCCCATACAGCGGGTACCCTCCTACAATGAGCAGTTCTTC

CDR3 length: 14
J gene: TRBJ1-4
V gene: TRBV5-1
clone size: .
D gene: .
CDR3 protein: CASSSGGAIEKLFF
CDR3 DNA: TGCGCCAGCTCCTCCGGGGGGGCAATTGAAAAACTGTTTTTT

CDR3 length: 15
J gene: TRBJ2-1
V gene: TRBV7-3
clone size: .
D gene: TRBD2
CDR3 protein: CASSSKRGSYNEQFF
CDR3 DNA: TGTGCCAGCAGCTCCAAGCGGGGTTCCTACAATGAGCAGTTCTTC

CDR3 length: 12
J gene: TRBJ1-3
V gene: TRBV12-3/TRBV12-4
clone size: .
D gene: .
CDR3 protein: CASSGPGNTIYF
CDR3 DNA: TGTGCCAGCAGTGGGCCTGGAAACACCATATATTTT

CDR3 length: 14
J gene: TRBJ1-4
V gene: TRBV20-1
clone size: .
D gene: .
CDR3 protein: CSATEQRTNEKLFF
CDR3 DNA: TGCAGTGCTACCGAACAAAGAACTAATGAAAAACTGTTTTTT

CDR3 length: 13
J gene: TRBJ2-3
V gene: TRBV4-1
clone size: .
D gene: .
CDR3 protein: CASSQDIGDTQYF
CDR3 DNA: TGCGCCAGCAGCCAAGATATAGGGGATACGCAGTATTTT

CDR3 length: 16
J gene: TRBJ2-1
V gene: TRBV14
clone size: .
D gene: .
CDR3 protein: CASSQVMGFLGGEQFF
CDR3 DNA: TGTGCCAGCAGCCAAGTAATGGGATTCTTAGGGGGTGAGCAGTTCTTC